The T cell receptor beta chain under discussion was sequenced for a study of cytomegalovirus exposure and HLA in healthy donors. At the level of the study: From HLA-typed donors, an early data release held approximately 85 million unique TCRs. Study conclusions and caveats: The study found most TCR sequences rare, yet found some public TCRs in many donors.

Germline V gene data show CDR1 as SGHVS and CDR2 as FQNEAQ. V shed 0 bases, J shed 7 bases, and the junction held 17 bases outside the gene matches. The CDR3 sequence is 19 residues long. Amplification used 60 Vbeta primers and 13 Jbeta primers. Assay: immunoSEQ multiplex PCR; the TCRdb copy retains only in-frame clones and omits some. The table shows around 200,000 clones, with roughly 80% occurring only once. In the case of this clone: Its target is not known.

The sequence came from a man aged 40-55 years in good health and CMV-seropositive. This rearrangement joins TRBV7-8 to TRBJ2-1, with 8 nucleotides matching TRBD1. The sequencing sample was made of PBMCs. The CDR3 reads CASSLASVFLRTGNNEQFF. CDR3 DNA: TGTGCCAGCAGCTTAGCGTCTGTTTTTCTGAGGACAGGGAATAATGAGCAGTTCTTC.